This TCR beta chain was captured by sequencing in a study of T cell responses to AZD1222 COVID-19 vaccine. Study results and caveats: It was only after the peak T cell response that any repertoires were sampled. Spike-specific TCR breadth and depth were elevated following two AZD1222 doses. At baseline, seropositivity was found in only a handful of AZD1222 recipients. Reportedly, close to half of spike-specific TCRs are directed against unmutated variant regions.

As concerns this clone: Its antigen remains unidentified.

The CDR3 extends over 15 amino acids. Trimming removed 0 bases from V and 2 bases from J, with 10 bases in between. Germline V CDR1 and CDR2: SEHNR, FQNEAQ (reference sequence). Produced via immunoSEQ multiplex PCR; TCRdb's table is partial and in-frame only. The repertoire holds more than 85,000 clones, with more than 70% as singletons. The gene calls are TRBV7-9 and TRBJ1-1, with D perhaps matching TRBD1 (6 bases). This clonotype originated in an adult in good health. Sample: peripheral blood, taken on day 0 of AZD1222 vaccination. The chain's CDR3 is CASSLAQGTNTEAFF. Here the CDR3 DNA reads TGTGCCAGCAGCTTAGCGCAGGGGACCAACACTGAAGCTTTCTTT.